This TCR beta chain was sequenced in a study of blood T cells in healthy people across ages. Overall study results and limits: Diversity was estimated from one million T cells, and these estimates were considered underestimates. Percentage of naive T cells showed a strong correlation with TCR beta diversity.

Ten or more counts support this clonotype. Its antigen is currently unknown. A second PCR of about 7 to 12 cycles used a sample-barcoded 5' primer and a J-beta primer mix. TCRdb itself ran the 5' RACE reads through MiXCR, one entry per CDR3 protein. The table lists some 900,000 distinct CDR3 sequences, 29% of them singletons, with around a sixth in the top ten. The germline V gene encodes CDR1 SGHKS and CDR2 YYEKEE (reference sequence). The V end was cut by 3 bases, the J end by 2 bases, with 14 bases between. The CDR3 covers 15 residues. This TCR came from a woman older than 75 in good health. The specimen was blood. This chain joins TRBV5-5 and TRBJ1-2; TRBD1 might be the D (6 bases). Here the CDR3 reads CASSSSATGNYGYTF. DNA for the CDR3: TGTGCCAGCAGCTCTTCCGCGACAGGCAACTATGGCTACACCTTC.